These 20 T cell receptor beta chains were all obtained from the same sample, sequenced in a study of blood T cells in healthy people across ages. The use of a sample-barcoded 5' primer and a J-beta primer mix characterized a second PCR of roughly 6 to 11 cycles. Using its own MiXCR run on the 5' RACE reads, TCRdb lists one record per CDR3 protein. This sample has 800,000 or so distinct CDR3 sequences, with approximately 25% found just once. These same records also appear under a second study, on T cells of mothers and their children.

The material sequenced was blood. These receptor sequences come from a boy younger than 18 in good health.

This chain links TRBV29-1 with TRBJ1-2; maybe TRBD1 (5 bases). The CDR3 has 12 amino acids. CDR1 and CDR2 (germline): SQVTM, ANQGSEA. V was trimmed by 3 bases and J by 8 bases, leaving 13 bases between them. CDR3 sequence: CSVEAGRGGYTF. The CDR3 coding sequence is TGCAGCGTTGAGGCAGGGAGGGGAGGCTACACCTTC.

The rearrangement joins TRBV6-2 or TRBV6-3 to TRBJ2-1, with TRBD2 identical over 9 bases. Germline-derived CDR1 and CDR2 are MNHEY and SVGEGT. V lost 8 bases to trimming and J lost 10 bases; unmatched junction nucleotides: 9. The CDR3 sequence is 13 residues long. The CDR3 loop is CASGGRADREQFF. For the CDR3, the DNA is TGTGCCAGCGGCGGGAGGGCCGATAGGGAGCAGTTCTTC.

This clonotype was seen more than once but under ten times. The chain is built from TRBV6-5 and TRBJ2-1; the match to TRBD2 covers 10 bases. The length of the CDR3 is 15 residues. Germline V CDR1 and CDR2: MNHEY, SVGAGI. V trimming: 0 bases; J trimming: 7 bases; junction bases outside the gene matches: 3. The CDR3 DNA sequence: TGTGCCAGCAGTTACTCGCTAGCGGGAGTAAATGAGCAGTTCTTC. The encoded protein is CASSYSLAGVNEQFF.

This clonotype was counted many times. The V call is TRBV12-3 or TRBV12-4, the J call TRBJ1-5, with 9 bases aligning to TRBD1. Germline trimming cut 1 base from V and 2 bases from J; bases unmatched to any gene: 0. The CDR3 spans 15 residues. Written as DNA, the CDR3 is TGTGCCAGCAGTTTAGGGACAGGGGGCAATCAGCCCCAGCATTTT. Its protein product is CASSLGTGGNQPQHF.

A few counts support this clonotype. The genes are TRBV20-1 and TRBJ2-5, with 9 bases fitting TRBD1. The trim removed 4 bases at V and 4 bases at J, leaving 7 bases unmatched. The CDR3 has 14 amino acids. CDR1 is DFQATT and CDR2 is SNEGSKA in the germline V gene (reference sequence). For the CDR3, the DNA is TGCAGTGCTAATTACAGGGGGCAGGCAGAGACCCAGTACTTC. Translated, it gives CSANYRGQAETQYF.

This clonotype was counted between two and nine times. The CDR3 DNA reads TGTGCCAGCAGTTTATGGAGAGCTGGCGGGGGCCCAGAGACCCAGTACTTC. Its translation: CASSLWRAGGGPETQYF. This chain uses TRBV28 with TRBJ2-5, with D perhaps TRBD2 (7 bases). The CDR3 length is 17 residues. Germline loops: CDR1 MDHEN, CDR2 SYDVKM. The germline V and J ends were trimmed by 0 bases and 4 bases, with 18 bases remaining between them.

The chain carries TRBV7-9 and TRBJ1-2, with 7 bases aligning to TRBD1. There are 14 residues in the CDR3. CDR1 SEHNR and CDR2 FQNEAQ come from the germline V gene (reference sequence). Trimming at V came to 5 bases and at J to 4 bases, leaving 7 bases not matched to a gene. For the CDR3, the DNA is TGTGCCAGCAGCAACACAGGGGATGGCTATGGCTACACCTTC. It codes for CASSNTGDGYGYTF.

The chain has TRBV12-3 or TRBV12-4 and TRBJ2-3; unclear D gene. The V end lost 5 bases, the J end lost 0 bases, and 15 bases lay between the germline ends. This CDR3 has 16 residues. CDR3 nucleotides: TGTGCCAGCAGTCCCCCTTTGGGCCCTAGCACAGATACGCAGTATTTT. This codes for CASSPPLGPSTDTQYF.

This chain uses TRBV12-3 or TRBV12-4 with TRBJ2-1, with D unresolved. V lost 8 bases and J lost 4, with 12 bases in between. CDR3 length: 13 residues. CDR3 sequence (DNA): TGTGCCAGCGGCCGATCCGAATACAATGAGCAGTTCTTC. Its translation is CASGRSEYNEQFF.

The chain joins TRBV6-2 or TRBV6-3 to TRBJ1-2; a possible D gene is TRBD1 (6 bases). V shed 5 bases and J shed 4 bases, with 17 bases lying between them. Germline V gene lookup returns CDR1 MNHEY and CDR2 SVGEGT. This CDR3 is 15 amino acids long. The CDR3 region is CASSANDRFGYGYTF. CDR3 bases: TGTGCCAGCAGTGCCAATGACAGGTTCGGCTATGGCTACACCTTC.

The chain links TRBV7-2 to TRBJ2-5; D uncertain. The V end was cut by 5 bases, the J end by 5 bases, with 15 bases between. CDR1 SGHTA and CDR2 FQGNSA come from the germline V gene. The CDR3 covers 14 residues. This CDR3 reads CASSPLSAWETQYF. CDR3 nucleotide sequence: TGTGCCAGCAGCCCGCTGTCCGCCTGGGAGACCCAGTACTTC.

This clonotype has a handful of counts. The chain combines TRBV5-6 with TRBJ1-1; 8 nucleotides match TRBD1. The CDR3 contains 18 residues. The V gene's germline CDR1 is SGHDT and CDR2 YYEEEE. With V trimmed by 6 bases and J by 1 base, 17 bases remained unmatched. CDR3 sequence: CASTTFLRQGPKNTEAFF. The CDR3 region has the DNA TGTGCCAGCACCACCTTCCTTAGACAGGGGCCCAAGAACACTGAAGCTTTCTTT.

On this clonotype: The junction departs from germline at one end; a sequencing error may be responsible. The CDR3 reads CASTSARGFYNGQFF. Written as DNA, the CDR3 is TGCGCCAGCACTTCCGCTCGGGGGTTCTACAATGGGCAGTTCTTC. The rearrangement links TRBV4-3 to TRBJ2-1, with a weak D call TRBD2 (6 bases). Germline CDR1 reads LGHNA; CDR2 reads YSLEER. This CDR3 spans 15 amino acids.

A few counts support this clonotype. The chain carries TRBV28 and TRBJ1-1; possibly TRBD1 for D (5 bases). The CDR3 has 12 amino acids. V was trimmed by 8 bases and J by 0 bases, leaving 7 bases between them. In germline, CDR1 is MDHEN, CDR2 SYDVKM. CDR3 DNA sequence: TGTGCCAGCGGACAACTGAACACTGAAGCTTTCTTT. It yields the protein CASGQLNTEAFF.

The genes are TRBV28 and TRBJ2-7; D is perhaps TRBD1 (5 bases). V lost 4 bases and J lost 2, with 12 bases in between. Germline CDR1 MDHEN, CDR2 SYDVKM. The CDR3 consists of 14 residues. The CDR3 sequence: CASSSAQGTYEQYF. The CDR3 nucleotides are TGTGCCAGCAGTTCAGCCCAGGGAACCTACGAGCAGTACTTC.

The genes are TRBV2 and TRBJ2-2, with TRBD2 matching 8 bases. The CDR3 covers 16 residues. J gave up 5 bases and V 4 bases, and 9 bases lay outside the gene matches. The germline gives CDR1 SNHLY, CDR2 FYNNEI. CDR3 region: CASSVGGLVATGELFF. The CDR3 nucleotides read TGTGCCAGCAGTGTAGGGGGACTAGTCGCAACCGGGGAGCTGTTTTTT.

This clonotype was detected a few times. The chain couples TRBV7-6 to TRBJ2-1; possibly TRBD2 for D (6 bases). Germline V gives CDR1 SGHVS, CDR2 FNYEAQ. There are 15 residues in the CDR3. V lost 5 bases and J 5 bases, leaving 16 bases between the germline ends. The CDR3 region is CASSPGRLPNNEQFF. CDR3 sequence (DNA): TGTGCCAGCAGCCCCGGGAGACTACCAAACAATGAGCAGTTCTTC.

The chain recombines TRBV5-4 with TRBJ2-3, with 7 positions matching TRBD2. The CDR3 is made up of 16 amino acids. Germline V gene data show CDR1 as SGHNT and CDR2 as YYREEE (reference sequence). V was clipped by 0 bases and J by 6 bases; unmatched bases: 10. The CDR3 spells CASSLVGGREADTQYF. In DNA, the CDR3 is TGTGCCAGCAGCTTGGTGGGGGGGAGAGAGGCGGATACGCAGTATTTT.

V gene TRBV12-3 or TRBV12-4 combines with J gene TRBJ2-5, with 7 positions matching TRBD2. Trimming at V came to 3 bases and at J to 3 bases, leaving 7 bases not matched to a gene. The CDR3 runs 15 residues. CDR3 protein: CASSFGGDFEETQYF. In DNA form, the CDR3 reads TGTGCCAGCAGTTTTGGGGGGGACTTTGAAGAGACCCAGTACTTC.

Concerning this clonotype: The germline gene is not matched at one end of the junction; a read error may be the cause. The CDR3 is CASSQFLPRPSQETQCF. The CDR3 nucleotides are TGTGCCAGCAGCCAATTCCTACCTAGGCCTTCGCAAGAGACCCAGTGCTTC. The chain recombines TRBV7-9 with TRBJ2-5, with unresolved D. This CDR3 region has 17 residues. Germline V gives CDR1 SEHNR, CDR2 FQNEAQ (reference sequence).